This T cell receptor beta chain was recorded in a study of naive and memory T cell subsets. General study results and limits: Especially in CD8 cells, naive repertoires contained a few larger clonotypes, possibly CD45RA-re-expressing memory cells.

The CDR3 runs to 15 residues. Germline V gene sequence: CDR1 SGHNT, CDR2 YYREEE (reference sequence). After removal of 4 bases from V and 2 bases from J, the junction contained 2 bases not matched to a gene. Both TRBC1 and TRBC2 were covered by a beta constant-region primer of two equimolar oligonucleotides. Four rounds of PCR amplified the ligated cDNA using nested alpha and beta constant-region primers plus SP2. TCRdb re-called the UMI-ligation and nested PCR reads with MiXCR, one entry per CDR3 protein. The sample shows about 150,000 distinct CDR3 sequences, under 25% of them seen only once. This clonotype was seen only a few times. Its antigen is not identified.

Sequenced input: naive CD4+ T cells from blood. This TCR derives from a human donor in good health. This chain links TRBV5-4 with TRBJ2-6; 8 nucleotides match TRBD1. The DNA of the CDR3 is TGTGCCAGCAGCACAGGGGGGCCTGGGGCCAACGTCCTGACTTTC. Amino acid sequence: CASSTGGPGANVLTF.